The present entry profiles one TCR beta chain with its context. The conserved phenylalanine or tryptophan is not found at the CDR3 terminus, so this likely reflects a read error. Germline CDR1 and CDR2: SGHVS and FQNEAQ. The CDR3 contains 13 residues. Trimming removed 2 bases from V and 8 bases from J, with 13 bases in between. This sample was included in a study of Graves' ophthalmopathy and Graves' hyperthyroidism. Among the exclusions were patients with other autoimmune diseases, uncontrolled infections, pregnancy or lactation. PBMCs were isolated by Ficoll-Paque density gradient centrifugation, using around 10 ml of fresh peripheral blood as the starting material. The sequenced template was RNA, covering the TCR beta CDR3 region. The workflow started with a first-round RT-PCR run with HTBI primers and then moved on to a second-round multiplex PCR. Each CDR3 protein is one row after TCRdb ran MiXCR on the multiplex PCR reads. The sample shows 600,000 to 700,000 distinct CDR3 sequences, roughly 41% of them seen only once.

This rearrangement joins TRBV7-8 to TRBJ2-7; maybe TRBD1 (5 bases). Sequencing used peripheral blood. The TCR comes from an adult man with Graves' ophthalmopathy. The CDR3: CASSLQGSSKQYL. DNA for the CDR3: TGTGCCAGCAGCTTACAGGGAAGTTCGAAGCAGTACCTC.